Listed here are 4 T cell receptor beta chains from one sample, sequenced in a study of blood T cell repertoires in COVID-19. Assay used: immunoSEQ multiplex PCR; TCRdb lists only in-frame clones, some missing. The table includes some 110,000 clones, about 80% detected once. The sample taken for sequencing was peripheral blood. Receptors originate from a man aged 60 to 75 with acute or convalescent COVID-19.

CDR3 DNA sequence: TGTGCCAGCTCACCGGCGGGGGGAGGGAGTGAAGCTTTCTTT. Its translation is CASSPAGGGSEAFF. The chain recombines TRBV18 with TRBJ1-1; TRBD1 might be the D (5 bases). Trimming stripped 3 bases from V and 7 bases from J, with 15 bases between. The CDR3 length is 14 residues. In germline, CDR1 is KGHSH, CDR2 LQKENI.

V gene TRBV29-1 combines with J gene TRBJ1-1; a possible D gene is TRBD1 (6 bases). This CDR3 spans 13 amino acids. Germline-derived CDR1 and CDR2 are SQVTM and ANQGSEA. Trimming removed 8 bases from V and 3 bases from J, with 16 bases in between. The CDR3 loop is CSLSRGLYTEAFF. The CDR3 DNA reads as TGCAGCCTAAGCAGGGGTCTCTACACTGAAGCTTTCTTT.

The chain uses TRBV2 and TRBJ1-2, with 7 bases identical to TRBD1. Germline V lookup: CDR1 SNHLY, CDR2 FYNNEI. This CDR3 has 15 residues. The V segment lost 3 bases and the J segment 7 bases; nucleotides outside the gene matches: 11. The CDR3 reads CASSEGQLPPGGYTF. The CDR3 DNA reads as TGTGCCAGCAGTGAGGGACAGCTACCACCGGGTGGCTACACCTTC. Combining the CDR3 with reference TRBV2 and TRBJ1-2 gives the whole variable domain EPEVTQTPSHQVTQMGQEVILRCVPISNHLYFYWYRQILGQKVEFLVSFYNNEISEKSEIFDDQFSVERPDGSNFTLKIRSTKLEDSAMYFCASSEGQLPPGGYTFGSGTRLTVV.

The CDR3 loop reads CASRDTGGNSPLHF. Here the CDR3 DNA reads TGTGCCAGCAGGGACACGGGCGGTAATTCACCCCTCCACTTT. This chain uses TRBV6-5 with TRBJ1-6; tentatively, D is TRBD1 (5 bases). The CDR3 is 14 amino acids. Germline CDR1 is MNHEY and CDR2 is SVGAGI. V gave up 6 bases and J gave up 6 bases, with 12 bases separating them.